The 9 T cell receptor beta chains below all came from one sample that was sequenced in a study of spatial heterogeneity in lung cancer. TCRdb re-called the 5' RACE reads through MiXCR, storing one row per CDR3 protein. The sample holds more than 10,000 distinct CDR3 sequences, about 15% seen once. Documented time point: sample taken at primary tumor resection. Whole RNA obtained from tumor, nontumor lung or frozen PBMC underwent sequencing without sorting. The sequencing used PBMCs, collected at surgery. Receptors were obtained from a male donor with early-stage non-small cell lung cancer.

The chain employs TRBV10-1 and TRBJ2-7; D remains unclear. Trimming took 2 bases from V and 6 from J, leaving 8 bases between them. CDR3 length: 12 amino acids. CDR1 is WNHNN and CDR2 is SYGVQD in the germline V gene (reference sequence). The CDR3 loop reads CASSELGSEQYF. In DNA form, the CDR3 reads TGCGCCAGCAGTGAGCTGGGGTCCGAGCAGTACTTC.

The CDR3 DNA follows: TGCGCCAGCAGTGAGTTCCGCTCCCCGGGGGAGACCCAGTACTTC. Translation gives CASSEFRSPGETQYF. The genes are TRBV10-2 and TRBJ2-5, with D perhaps TRBD2 (5 bases). Germline V gene lookup returns CDR1 WSHSY and CDR2 SAAADI. The V end lost 1 base, the J end lost 5 bases, and 14 bases lay between the germline ends. The length of the CDR3 is 15 residues.

This clonotype was observed at least ten times. The CDR3 DNA is TGTGCCAGCAGCTCCATCATGCGGGATGGCTACACCTTC. This translates into CASSSIMRDGYTF. The rearrangement joins TRBV7-9 to TRBJ1-2; D ambiguous. Germline CDR1 reads SEHNR; CDR2 reads FQNEAQ (reference sequence). The CDR3 has 13 amino acids. Between the trimmed V and J ends, which lost 4 bases and 6 bases, there was a span of 12 bases.

In its sample, this clonotype was seen a few times. The V gene is TRBV28, the J gene TRBJ1-5, with D possibly TRBD1 on 5 matching bases. This CDR3 has 16 residues. The V and J ends lost 6 bases and 6 bases respectively, with 21 bases between them. Germline V gene sequence: CDR1 MDHEN, CDR2 SYDVKM. The CDR3 nucleotides are TGTGCCAGCAGGACGGTAGAAGGGGTCGTTAGTCAGCCCCAGCATTTT. Amino acids: CASRTVEGVVSQPQHF.

The V gene is TRBV5-8, the J gene TRBJ2-7; D remains ambiguous. The germline CDR1 and CDR2 sequences are SGHTS and YDEGEE. The CDR3 is made up of 13 amino acids. Trimming left V 1 base short and J 1 base short, with 6 bases between. Written as DNA, the CDR3 is TGTGCCAGCAGCTTGCCACCGTCCTACGAGCAGTACTTC. Translation: CASSLPPSYEQYF.

This clonotype was counted between two and nine times. V and J are TRBV11-2 and TRBJ1-4, with no clear D. The CDR3 length is 11 residues. The V end lost 9 bases, the J end lost 3 bases, and 5 bases lay between the germline ends. Germline V gene sequence: CDR1 SGHAT, CDR2 FQNNGV. The CDR3 spells CASRANEKLFF. In DNA form, the CDR3 reads TGTGCCAGTAGAGCTAATGAAAAACTGTTTTTT. The full variable domain, its missing parts supplied by reference TRBV11-2 and TRBJ1-4, is EAGVAQSPRYKIIEKRQSVAFWCNPISGHATLYWYQQILGQGPKLLIQFQNNGVVDDSQLPKDRFSAERLKGVDSTLKIQPAKLEDSAVYLCASRANEKLFFGSGTQLSVL.

The CDR3 loop is CASAPAGGTGFYGYTF. The CDR3 bases are TGTGCCAGCGCCCCGGCCGGTGGGACAGGGTTCTATGGCTACACCTTC. V usage is TRBV5-6 and J usage is TRBJ1-2; 9 bases are a match to TRBD1. Germline V gene sequence: CDR1 SGHDT, CDR2 YYEEEE. The CDR3 is made up of 16 amino acids. J lost 4 bases, V lost 7 bases, and 14 bases had no gene match.

This clonotype was seen a few times. V usage is TRBV5-1 and J usage is TRBJ2-1; D gene uncertain. Per germline, CDR1 SGHRS and CDR2 YFSETQ. This CDR3 spans 14 amino acids. The V gene lost 1 base and the J gene lost 7 bases, with 12 bases spanning the gap. DNA of the CDR3: TGCGCCAGCAGCTTGCCCTCGATAGGGAATGAGCAGTTCTTC. It yields the protein CASSLPSIGNEQFF.

This chain uses TRBV2 with TRBJ1-1; 9 positions match TRBD1. Germline V CDR1 and CDR2: SNHLY, FYNNEI. The CDR3 covers 15 residues. The V gene end was trimmed by 4 bases and the J gene end by 7 bases; junction bases not matched to a gene: 10. Here the CDR3 reads CASSARTGEDHEAFF. CDR3 in DNA: TGTGCCAGCAGTGCCCGGACAGGGGAGGATCATGAAGCTTTCTTT.